These 10 T cell receptor beta chains were all obtained from the same sample, sequenced in a study of monozygotic twins with inflammatory bowel disease. TCRdb re-analyzed the 5' RACE reads; it lists each CDR3 protein once, without DNA. Across 310,000 or so distinct CDR3 sequences, the top ten clones capture approximately 2% of the sample. Sequenced material: blood. Source of these receptors: a human donor with ulcerative colitis or Crohn's disease, or a healthy co-twin of an affected twin (not recorded which).

The chain employs TRBV9 and TRBJ1-1; with no DNA, the TCRdb D assignment of TRBD1 cannot be verified. The CDR3 is 13 amino acids. Germline CDR1 and CDR2: SGDLS and YYNGEE. CDR3 residues: CASSVGPGTEAFF. Supplemented by reference TRBV9 and TRBJ1-1, the full variable domain reads DSGVTQTPKHLITATGQRVTLRCSPRSGDLSVYWYQQSLDQGLQFLIQYYNGEERAKGNILERFSAQQFPDLHSELNLSSLELGDSALYFCASSVGPGTEAFFGQGTRLTVV.

This chain joins TRBV6-2 or TRBV6-3 and TRBJ1-1. CDR3 length: 13 residues. CDR1 and CDR2 (germline): MNHEY, SVGEGT. This chain's CDR3 is CASSQDENTEAFF.

The chain uses TRBV5-4 and TRBJ1-1; TCRdb's D call, TRBD1, is unchecked because there is no DNA. This CDR3 spans 15 amino acids. Germline V gives CDR1 SGHNT, CDR2 YYREEE (reference sequence). The CDR3 reads CASTTGWDSPFEAFF.

The chain combines TRBV30 with TRBJ2-6; the TCRdb call, TRBD1, lacks DNA for checking. Germline V lookup: CDR1 GTSNPN, CDR2 SVGIG (reference sequence). The CDR3 spans 16 residues. This chain's CDR3 is CAWSGIRTSGANVLTF. Full variable domain (outside the CDR3, taken from reference TRBV30 and TRBJ2-6): SQTIHQWPATLVQPVGSPLSLECTVEGTSNPNLYWYRQAAGRGLQLLFYSVGIGQISSEVPQNLSASRPQDRQFILSSKKLLLSDSGFYLCAWSGIRTSGANVLTFGAGSRLTVL.

The V gene is TRBV24-1, the J gene TRBJ2-1; the D call of TRBD1 rests on TCRdb alone, since no DNA is present to check it. Germline assignment: CDR1 KGHDR and CDR2 SFDVKD. The CDR3 covers 16 residues. The CDR3 reads CATSGGDRGYGNEQFF.

This chain uses TRBV10-3 with TRBJ1-5; TCRdb picks TRBD1, but there is no DNA to check that call. CDR1 and CDR2 from the germline V gene are ENHRY and SYGVKD. This CDR3 has 18 residues. CDR3 region: CAISDRRQPRTDLQPQHF.

V usage is TRBV20-1 and J usage is TRBJ2-2; with no DNA, the TCRdb D assignment of TRBD1 cannot be verified. This CDR3 comprises 13 residues. In germline, CDR1 is DFQATT, CDR2 SNEGSKA (reference sequence). CDR3: CSAGPPGTGELFF.

The chain carries TRBV3-1 and TRBJ2-5. The CDR3 sequence is 13 residues long. CDR1 is LGHDT and CDR2 is YNNKEL in the germline V gene (reference sequence). CDR3: CASSQGKDVPQSF.

The chain couples TRBV28 to TRBJ1-6. Germline V gene sequence: CDR1 MDHEN, CDR2 SYDVKM. The CDR3 has 12 residues. The chain's CDR3 is CASSLQYSPLHF.

V and J are TRBV5-1 and TRBJ2-1; TCRdb's assignment of TRBD2 cannot be checked, as there is no DNA. CDR1 is SGHRS and CDR2 is YFSETQ in the germline V gene. The CDR3 is 15 amino acids. The CDR3: CASSIGTSGRNEQFF.